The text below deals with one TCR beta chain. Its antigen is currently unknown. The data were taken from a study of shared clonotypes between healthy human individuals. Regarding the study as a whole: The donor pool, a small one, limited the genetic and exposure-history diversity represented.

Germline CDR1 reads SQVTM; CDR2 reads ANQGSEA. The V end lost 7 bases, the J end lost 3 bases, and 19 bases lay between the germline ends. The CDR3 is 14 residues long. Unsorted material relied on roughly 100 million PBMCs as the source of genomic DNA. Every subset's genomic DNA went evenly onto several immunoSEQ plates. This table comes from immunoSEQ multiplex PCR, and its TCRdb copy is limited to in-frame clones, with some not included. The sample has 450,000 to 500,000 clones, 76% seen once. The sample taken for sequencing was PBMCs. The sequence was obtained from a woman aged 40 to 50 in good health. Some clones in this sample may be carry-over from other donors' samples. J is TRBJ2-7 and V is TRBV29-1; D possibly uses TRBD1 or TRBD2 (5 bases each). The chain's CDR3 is CSAEGWGNRYEQYF. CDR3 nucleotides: TGCAGCGCTGAGGGGTGGGGGAACCGCTACGAGCAGTACTTC.